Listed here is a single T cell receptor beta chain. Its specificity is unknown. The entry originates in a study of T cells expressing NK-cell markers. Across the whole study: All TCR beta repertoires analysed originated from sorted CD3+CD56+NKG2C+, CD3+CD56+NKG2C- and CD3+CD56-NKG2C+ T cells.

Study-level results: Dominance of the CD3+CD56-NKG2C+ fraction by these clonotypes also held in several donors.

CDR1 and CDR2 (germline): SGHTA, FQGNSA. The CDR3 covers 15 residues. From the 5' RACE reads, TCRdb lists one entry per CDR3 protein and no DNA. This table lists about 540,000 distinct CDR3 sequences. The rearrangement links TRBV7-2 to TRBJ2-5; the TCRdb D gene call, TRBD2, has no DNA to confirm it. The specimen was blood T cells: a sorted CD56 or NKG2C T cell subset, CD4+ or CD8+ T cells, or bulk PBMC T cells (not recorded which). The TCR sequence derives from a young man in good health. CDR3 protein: CASSLLVGGQETQYF.